The subject of this entry is one T cell receptor beta chain. The target antigen is unknown. This entry belongs to a study of blood T cells in healthy people across ages. Points from the study as a whole: A roughly linear age-dependent decrease characterized TCR beta diversity per million T cells.

Through a sample-barcoded 5' primer and a J-beta primer mix, a second PCR was run for roughly 6 to 11 cycles. MiXCR was run by TCRdb on the 5' RACE reads, yielding one entry per CDR3 protein. The data hold about 1.5 million distinct CDR3 sequences, with approximately 38% observed a single time. Sample: blood. The sequence derives from a woman between 18 and 30 years old in good health.

CDR3 sequence: CASTTGTCGTYEQYF. The CDR3 region has the DNA TGTGCCAGCACCACCGGGACGTGCGGGACCTACGAGCAGTACTTC. The chain joins TRBV3-1 to TRBJ2-7; D perhaps matches TRBD2 (6 bases). Germline V gene sequence: CDR1 LGHDT, CDR2 YNNKEL (reference sequence). V lost 7 bases and J 2 bases, leaving 18 bases between the germline ends. This CDR3 spans 15 amino acids.